This TCR beta chain was captured in a study of T-cell reconstitution after alpha-beta-depleted transplantation in children. CDR3 length: 14 amino acids. The V end lost 1 base, the J end lost 7 bases, and 17 bases lay between the germline ends. Germline values: CDR1 DFQATT, CDR2 SNEGSKA (reference sequence). This clonotype was counted at least ten times. Antigen: not known. The authors prepared the TCRbeta library with unique molecular identifiers. TCRdb reprocessed the PCR reads via MiXCR and lists one record per CDR3 protein. Found here are approximately 97,000 distinct CDR3 sequences, less than 6% of them singletons; the top ten hold around 5.6%. Overall study findings and caveats: After transplant, at about two months, alpha-beta T cells were reportedly derived from several hundred expanded graft clones. At one year after transplant, newly produced T cells mostly accounted for T-cell counts and diversity. After transplant, high TCRbeta diversity at day 60 in some patients arose from surviving recipient T cells and thymic progenitors.

The rearrangement joins TRBV20-1 to TRBJ2-7; D possibly corresponds to TRBD1 (5 bases). This TCR was sampled from a female patient aged 2-9 years who had a stem cell transplant for Fanconi anemia, so the T cells may come from the graft donor. The sample consisted of PBMCs, mostly from graft donor cells, taken 60 days after TCRalphabeta/CD19-depleted stem cell transplant. CDR3 DNA sequence: TGCAGTGCTAGAGGGTTGACAGTTTGGTGGGAGCAGTACTTC. Protein: CSARGLTVWWEQYF.